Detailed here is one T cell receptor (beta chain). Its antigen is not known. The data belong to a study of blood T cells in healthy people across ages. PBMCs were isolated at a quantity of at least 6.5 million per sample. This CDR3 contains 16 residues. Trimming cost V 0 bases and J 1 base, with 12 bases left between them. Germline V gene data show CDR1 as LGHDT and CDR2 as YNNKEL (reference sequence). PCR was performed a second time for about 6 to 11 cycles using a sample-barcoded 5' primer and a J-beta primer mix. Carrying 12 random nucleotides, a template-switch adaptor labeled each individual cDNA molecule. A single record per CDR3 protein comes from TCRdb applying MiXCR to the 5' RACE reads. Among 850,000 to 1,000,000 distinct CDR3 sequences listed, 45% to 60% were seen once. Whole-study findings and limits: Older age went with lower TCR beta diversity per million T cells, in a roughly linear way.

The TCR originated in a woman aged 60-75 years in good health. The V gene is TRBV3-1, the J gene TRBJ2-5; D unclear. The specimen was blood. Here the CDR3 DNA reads TGTGCCAGCAGCCAAGAGGGAACAATTCCCCAAGAGACCCAGTACTTC. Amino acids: CASSQEGTIPQETQYF.